This passage covers 4 T cell receptor beta chains from one sample sequenced in a study of cytomegalovirus exposure and HLA in healthy donors. PCR involved 60 Vbeta and 13 Jbeta primers. Data came from immunoSEQ multiplex PCR; TCRdb stores just in-frame clones and leaves some out. The sample comprises 180,000 or so clones, roughly 77% of which are singletons, and about 7.7% rests with the top ten. Material: PBMCs. All receptors derive from a woman aged 40-49 years in good health and CMV-seropositive.

The J gene is TRBJ2-3, the V gene TRBV7-2; 7 bases match TRBD2. There are 16 residues in the CDR3. From germline, CDR1 is SGHTA and CDR2 FQGNSA. The ends lost 4 bases at V and 2 bases at J; junction bases unmatched: 9. This CDR3 reads CASSSRGERNTDTQYF. CDR3 DNA sequence: TGTGCCAGCAGCTCCCGGGGGGAACGCAACACAGATACGCAGTATTTT.

This chain joins TRBV19 and TRBJ2-1; D remains unclear. CDR1 and CDR2 (germline): LNHDA, SQIVND (reference sequence). The CDR3 covers 14 residues. Trimming removed 3 bases at V and 8 bases at J, with 14 bases between. The CDR3 coding sequence is TGTGCCAGTAGTATTGGTGGCTCTGCCTATGAGCAGTTCTTC. This encodes CASSIGGSAYEQFF.

The CDR3 DNA is TGTGCCAGCTCACCACCAACAGGGGGCTATGGCTACACCTTC. Encoded protein: CASSPPTGGYGYTF. The rearrangement joins TRBV18 to TRBJ1-2; 8 nucleotides line up with TRBD1. Germline loops: CDR1 KGHSH, CDR2 LQKENI. Trimming took 0 bases from V and 4 from J; bases not matched to a gene: 1. The CDR3 has 14 amino acids.

This chain links TRBV19 with TRBJ2-3; D is perhaps TRBD1 (6 bases). Per germline, CDR1 LNHDA and CDR2 SQIVND (reference sequence). Trimming stripped 6 bases from V and 5 bases from J, with 27 bases between. This CDR3 spans 18 amino acids. The CDR3 region is CASRWGQGQLRDGDTQYF. CDR3 DNA: TGTGCCAGTAGATGGGGGCAGGGGCAACTGAGGGACGGAGATACGCAGTATTTT.